This TCR beta chain was recovered during a study of beta chain features in type 1 diabetes. Findings and limits, study-wide: Any HLA-type effect on TCRB rearrangement remained unresolved here. Type 1 diabetes patients had moderately but significantly shorter TCRB CDR3s in all four CD4+ subsets.

cDNA synthesis used the whole RNA isolate, giving expressed TCRB sequences. Profiled with immunoSEQ multiplex PCR; TCRdb holds only in-frame clones, not every one. The sample shows roughly 240,000 clones, approximately 24% of them seen only once. V lost 3 bases to trimming and J lost 4 bases, with 14 bases between them. This CDR3 comprises 14 residues. Germline V CDR1 and CDR2: GTSNPN, SVGIG (reference sequence). In regard to this clone: Its antigen is currently unknown.

The sample consisted of naive CD4+ T cells from blood. This rearrangement joins TRBV30 to TRBJ2-3, with D possibly TRBD2 on 5 matching bases. This receptor was identified in a young woman with type 1 diabetes. CDR3 loop: CAWSTKGVADTQYF. In DNA, the CDR3 is TGTGCCTGGAGCACCAAGGGAGTTGCAGATACGCAGTATTTT.